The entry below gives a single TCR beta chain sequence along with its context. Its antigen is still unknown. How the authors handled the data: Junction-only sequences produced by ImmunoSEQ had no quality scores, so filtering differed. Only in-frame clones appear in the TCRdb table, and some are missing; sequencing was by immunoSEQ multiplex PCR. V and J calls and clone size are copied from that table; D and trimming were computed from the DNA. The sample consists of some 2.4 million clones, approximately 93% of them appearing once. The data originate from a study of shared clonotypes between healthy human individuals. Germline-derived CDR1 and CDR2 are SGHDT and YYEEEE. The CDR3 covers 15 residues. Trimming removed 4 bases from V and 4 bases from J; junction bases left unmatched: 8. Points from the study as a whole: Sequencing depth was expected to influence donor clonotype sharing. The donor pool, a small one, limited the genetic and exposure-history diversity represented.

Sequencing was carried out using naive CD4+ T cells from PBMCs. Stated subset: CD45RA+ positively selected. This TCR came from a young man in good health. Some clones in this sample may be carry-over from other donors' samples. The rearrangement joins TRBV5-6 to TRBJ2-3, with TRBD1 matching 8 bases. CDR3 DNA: TGTGCCAGCAGCATAGGGACAGGCCCCCCAGATACGCAGTATTTT. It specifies CASSIGTGPPDTQYF.